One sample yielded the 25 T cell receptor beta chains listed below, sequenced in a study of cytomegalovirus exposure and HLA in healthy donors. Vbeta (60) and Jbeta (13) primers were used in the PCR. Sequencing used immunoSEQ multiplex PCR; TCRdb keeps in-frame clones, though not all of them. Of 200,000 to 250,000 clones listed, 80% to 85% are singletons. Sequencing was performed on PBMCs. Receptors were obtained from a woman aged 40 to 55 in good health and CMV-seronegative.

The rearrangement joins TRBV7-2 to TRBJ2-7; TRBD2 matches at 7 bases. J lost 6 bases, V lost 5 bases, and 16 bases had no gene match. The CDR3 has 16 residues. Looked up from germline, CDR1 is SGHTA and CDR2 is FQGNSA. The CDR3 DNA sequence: TGTGCCAGCAGCCCGGGGCGGCTAGCGGTTATGGTCGAGCAGTACTTC. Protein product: CASSPGRLAVMVEQYF.

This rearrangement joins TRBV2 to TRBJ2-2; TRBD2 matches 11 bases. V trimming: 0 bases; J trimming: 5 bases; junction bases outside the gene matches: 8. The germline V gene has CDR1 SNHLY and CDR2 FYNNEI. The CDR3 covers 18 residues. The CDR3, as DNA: TGTGCCAGCAGTGAAGCGCTTGAACTAGCGGGAGAAACCGGGGAGCTGTTTTTT. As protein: CASSEALELAGETGELFF.

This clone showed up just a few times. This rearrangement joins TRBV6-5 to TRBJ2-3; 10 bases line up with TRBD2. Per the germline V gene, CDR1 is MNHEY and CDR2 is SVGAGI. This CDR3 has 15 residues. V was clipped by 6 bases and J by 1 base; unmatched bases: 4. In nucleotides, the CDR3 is TGTGCCAGCAGCTCCGGGACTAGCGGCACAGATACGCAGTATTTT. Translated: CASSSGTSGTDTQYF.

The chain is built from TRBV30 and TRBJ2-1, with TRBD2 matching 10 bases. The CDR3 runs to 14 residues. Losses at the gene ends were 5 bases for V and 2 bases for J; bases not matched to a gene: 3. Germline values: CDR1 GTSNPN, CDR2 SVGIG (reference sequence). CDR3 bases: TGTGCCTGGGAAGCGGGAGGGGCCTACAATGAGCAGTTCTTC. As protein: CAWEAGGAYNEQFF.

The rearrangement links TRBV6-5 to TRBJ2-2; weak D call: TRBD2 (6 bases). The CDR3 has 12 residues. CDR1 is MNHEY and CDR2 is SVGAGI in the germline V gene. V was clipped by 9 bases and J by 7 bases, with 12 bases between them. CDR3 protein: CASHGGGGELFF. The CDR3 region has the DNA TGTGCCAGTCACGGGGGTGGCGGGGAGCTGTTTTTT.

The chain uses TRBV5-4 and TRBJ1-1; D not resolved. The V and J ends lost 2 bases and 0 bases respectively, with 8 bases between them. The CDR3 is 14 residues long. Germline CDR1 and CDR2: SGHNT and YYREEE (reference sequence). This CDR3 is CASSFRGMNTEAFF. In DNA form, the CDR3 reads TGTGCCAGCAGCTTTCGGGGAATGAACACTGAAGCTTTCTTT.

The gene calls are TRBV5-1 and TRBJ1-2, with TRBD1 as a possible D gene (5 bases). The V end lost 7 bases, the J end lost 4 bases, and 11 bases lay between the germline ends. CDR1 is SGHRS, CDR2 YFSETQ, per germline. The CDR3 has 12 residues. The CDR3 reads CASHVGGYGYTF. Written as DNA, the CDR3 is TGCGCCAGCCACGTCGGGGGCTATGGCTACACCTTC.

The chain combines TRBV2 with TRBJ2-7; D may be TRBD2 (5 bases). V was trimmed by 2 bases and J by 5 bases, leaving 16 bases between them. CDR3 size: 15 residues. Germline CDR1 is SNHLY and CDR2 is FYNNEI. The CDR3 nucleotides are TGTGCCAGCAGTGAATTTAGTCCCGCGGGCCACGAGCAGTACTTC. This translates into CASSEFSPAGHEQYF.

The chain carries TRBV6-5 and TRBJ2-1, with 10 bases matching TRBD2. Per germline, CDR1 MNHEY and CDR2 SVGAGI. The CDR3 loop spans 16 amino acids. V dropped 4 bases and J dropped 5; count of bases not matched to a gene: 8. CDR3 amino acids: CASSSPPGLANNEQFF. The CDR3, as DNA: TGTGCCAGCAGTTCCCCCCCGGGACTAGCGAACAATGAGCAGTTCTTC.

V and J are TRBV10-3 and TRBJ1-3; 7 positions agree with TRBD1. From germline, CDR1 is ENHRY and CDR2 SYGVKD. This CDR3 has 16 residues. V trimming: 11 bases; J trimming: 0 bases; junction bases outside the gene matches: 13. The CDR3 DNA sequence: TGTGCCGTCTCGACAGGGCATATGAGCTCTGGAAACACCATATATTTT. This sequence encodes CAVSTGHMSSGNTIYF.

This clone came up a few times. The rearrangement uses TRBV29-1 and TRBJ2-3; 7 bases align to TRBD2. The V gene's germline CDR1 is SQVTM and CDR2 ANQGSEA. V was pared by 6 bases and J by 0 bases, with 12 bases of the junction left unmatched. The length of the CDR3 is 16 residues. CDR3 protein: CSVGGEGPRSTDTQYF. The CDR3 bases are TGCAGCGTAGGAGGGGAGGGCCCTCGTAGCACAGATACGCAGTATTTT.

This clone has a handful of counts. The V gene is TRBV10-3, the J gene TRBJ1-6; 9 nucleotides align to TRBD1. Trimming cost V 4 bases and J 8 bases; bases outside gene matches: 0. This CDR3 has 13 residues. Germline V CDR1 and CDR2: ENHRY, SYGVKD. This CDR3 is CAISGDRDSPLHF. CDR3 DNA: TGTGCCATCAGTGGGGACAGGGATTCACCCCTCCACTTT.

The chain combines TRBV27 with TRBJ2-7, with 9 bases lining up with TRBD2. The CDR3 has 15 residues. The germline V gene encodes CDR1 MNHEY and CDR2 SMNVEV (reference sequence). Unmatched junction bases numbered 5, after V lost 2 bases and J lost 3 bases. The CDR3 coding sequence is TGTGCCAGCAGTTTAGCTAGCGGGGACCTCTACGAGCAGTACTTC. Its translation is CASSLASGDLYEQYF.

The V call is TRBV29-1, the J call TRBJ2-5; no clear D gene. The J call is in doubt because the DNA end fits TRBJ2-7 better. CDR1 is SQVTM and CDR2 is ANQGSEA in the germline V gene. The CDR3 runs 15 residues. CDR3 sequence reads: CSVEDVSDSTHEQYF. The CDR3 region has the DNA TGCAGCGTTGAAGACGTAAGTGACTCTACCCACGAGCAGTACTTC.

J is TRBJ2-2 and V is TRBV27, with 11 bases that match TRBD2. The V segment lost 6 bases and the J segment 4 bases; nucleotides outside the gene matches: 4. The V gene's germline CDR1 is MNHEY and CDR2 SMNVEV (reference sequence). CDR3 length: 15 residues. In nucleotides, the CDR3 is TGTGCCAGCAGCCCCGGACTAGCGGGCACCGGGGAGCTGTTTTTT. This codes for CASSPGLAGTGELFF.

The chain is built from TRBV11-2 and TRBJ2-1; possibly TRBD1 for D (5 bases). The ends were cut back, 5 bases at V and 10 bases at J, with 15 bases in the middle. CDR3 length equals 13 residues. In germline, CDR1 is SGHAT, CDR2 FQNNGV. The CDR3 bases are TGTGCCAGCAGCGGTACCGTTTGGGGCGAGCAGTTCTTC. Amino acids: CASSGTVWGEQFF.

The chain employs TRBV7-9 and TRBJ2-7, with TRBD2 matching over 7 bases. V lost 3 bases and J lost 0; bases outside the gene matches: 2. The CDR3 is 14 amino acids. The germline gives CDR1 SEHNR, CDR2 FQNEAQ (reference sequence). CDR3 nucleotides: TGTGCCAGCAGCTTCACGGGAGGCTCCTACGAGCAGTACTTC. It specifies CASSFTGGSYEQYF. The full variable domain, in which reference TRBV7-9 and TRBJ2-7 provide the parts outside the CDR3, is DTGVSQNPRHKITKRGQNVTFRCDPISEHNRLYWYRQTLGQGPEFLTYFQNEAQLEKSRLLSDRFSAERPKGSFSTLEIQRTEQGDSAMYLCASSFTGGSYEQYFGPGTRLTVT.

The CDR3 loop is CASRPSGLNTEAFF. For the CDR3, the DNA is TGTGCCAGCAGACCCTCCGGGTTGAACACTGAAGCTTTCTTT. V and J are TRBV6-1 and TRBJ1-1; D not certain. Trimming took off 6 bases at V and 0 bases at J, with 11 bases between the two ends. The CDR3 spans 14 residues. Germline V CDR1 and CDR2: MNHNS, SASEGT.

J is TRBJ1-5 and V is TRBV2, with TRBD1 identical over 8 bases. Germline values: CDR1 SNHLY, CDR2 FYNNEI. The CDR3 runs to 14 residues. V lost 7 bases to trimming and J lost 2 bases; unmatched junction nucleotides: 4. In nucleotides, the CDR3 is TGTGCCAGCACGTCGGGACAGGGCAATCAGCCCCAGCATTTT. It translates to CASTSGQGNQPQHF.

The CDR3 DNA reads TGTGCCAGCAGCCCCACTATTTACAATGAGCAGTTCTTC. As protein: CASSPTIYNEQFF. V gene TRBV14 combines with J gene TRBJ2-1; D not resolved. Per the germline V gene, CDR1 is SGHDN and CDR2 is FVKESK. The CDR3 sequence is 13 residues long. V was trimmed by 4 bases and J by 4 bases, leaving 8 bases between them.

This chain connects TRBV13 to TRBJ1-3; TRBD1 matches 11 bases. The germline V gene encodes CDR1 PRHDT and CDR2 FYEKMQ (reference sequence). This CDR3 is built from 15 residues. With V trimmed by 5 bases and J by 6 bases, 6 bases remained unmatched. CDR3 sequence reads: CASSTSGQGENTIYF. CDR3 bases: TGTGCCAGCAGCACCTCGGGACAGGGGGAAAACACCATATATTTT.

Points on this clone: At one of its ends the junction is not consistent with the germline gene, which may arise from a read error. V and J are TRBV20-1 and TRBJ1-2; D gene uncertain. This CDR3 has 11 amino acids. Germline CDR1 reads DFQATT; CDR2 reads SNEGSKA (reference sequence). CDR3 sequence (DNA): TGCGCCCCGGAGTCTAACTATGACTACACCTTC. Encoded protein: CAPESNYDYTF.

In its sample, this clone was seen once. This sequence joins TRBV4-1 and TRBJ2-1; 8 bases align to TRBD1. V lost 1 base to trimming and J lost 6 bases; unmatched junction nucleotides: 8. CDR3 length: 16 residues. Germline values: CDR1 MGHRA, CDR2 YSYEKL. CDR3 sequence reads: CASSQGITGGFNEQFF. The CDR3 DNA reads TGCGCCAGCAGCCAAGGTATAACAGGGGGATTCAATGAGCAGTTCTTC.

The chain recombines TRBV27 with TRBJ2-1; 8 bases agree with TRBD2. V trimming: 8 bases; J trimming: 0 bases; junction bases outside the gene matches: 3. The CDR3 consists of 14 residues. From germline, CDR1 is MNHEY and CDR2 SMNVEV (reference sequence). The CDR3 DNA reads TGTGCCAGCTTTAGCGGGGACTCCTACAATGAGCAGTTCTTC. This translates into CASFSGDSYNEQFF.

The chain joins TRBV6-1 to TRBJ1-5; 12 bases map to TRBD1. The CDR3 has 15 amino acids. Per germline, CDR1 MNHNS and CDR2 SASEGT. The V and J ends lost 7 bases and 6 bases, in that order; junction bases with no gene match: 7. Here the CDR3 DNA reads TGTGCCAGCAACCCGGGACAGGGGGCGATTCAGCCCCAGCATTTT. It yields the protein CASNPGQGAIQPQHF.